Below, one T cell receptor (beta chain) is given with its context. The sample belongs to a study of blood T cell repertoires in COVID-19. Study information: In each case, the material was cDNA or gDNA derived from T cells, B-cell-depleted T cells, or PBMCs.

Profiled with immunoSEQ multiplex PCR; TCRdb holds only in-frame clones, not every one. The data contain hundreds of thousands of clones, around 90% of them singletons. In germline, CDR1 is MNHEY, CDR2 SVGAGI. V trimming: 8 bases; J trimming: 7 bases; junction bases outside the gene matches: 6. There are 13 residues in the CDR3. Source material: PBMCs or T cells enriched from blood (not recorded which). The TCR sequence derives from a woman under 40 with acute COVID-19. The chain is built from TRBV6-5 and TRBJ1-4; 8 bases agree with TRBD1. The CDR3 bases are TGTGCCAGCTCGCAGGGGGCTTTTGAAAAACTGTTTTTT. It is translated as CASSQGAFEKLFF.